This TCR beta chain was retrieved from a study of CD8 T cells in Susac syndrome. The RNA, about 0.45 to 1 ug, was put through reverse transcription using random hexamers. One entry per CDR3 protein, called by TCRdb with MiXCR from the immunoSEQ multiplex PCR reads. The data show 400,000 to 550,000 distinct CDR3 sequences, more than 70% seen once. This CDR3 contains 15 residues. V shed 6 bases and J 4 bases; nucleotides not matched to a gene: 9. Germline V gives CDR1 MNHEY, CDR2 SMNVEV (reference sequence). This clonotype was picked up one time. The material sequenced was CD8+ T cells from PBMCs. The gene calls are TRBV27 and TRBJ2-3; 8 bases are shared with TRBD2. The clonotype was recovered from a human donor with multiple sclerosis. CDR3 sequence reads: CASSSFAGGPDTQYF. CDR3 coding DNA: TGTGCCAGCAGCTCCTTTGCGGGAGGTCCAGATACGCAGTATTTT.